Presented here are 17 T cell receptor beta chains from one specimen sequenced in a study of T cell changes during pregnancy in multiple sclerosis. Profiled with immunoSEQ multiplex PCR; TCRdb holds only in-frame clones, not every one. The sample holds 65,000 to 90,000 clones, around 94% seen once. The source material was peripheral blood, sampled before pregnancy. The receptors originated from a female donor with multiple sclerosis, enrolled in a pregnancy study.

V gene TRBV4-1 combines with J gene TRBJ2-7; 14 positions agree with TRBD2. Unmatched junction bases numbered 1, after V lost 3 bases and J lost 6 bases. Germline V gene data show CDR1 as MGHRA and CDR2 as YSYEKL. This CDR3 has 14 residues. The CDR3 reads CASSQGLAGVEQYF. The DNA for the CDR3 is TGCGCCAGCAGCCAGGGACTAGCGGGAGTCGAGCAGTACTTC.

This clone was detected a few times. The chain has TRBV28 and TRBJ1-1, with D perhaps TRBD1 (6 bases). V was trimmed by 4 bases and J by 5 bases, leaving 14 bases between them. The CDR3 length is 14 residues. Germline V gene lookup returns CDR1 MDHEN and CDR2 SYDVKM. The chain's CDR3 is CASSYDRRRTEAFF. CDR3 sequence (DNA): TGTGCCAGCAGTTATGACAGGAGGAGGACTGAAGCTTTCTTT.

The CDR3 DNA reads TGTGCCAGCTTACGGGGATACGATGAGCAGTTCTTC. This codes for CASLRGYDEQFF. The rearrangement joins TRBV6-1 to TRBJ2-1; D possibly corresponds to TRBD2 (5 bases). The CDR3 extends over 12 amino acids. Looked up from germline, CDR1 is MNHNS and CDR2 is SASEGT. Trimming removed 8 bases from V and 8 bases from J, with 13 bases in between.

This clone was counted a single time. This chain connects TRBV25-1 to TRBJ2-2, with 7 positions matching TRBD1. The germline V gene encodes CDR1 MGHDK and CDR2 SYGVNS. The CDR3 totals 17 residues. The junction had 7 bases not matched to a gene; V was cut back by 3 bases and J by 0 bases. This CDR3 reads CASSELTGRTNTGELFF. Here the CDR3 DNA reads TGTGCCAGCAGTGAGCTGACAGGGAGAACGAACACCGGGGAGCTGTTTTTT.

This chain uses TRBV18 with TRBJ1-1, with TRBD1 as a possible D gene (5 bases). The CDR3 has 14 amino acids. Trimming removed 3 bases from V and 4 bases from J, with 12 bases in between. From germline, CDR1 is KGHSH and CDR2 LQKENI. The CDR3: CASSPPEGSTEAFF. In DNA form, the CDR3 reads TGTGCCAGCTCACCGCCGGAGGGGAGCACTGAAGCTTTCTTT.

This clone was detected only once. The chain employs TRBV5-4 and TRBJ2-3; D might be TRBD2 (6 bases). V was pared by 0 bases and J by 1 base, with 12 bases between. CDR1 is SGHNT and CDR2 is YYREEE in the germline V gene (reference sequence). The CDR3 is 16 amino acids. The CDR3 protein is CASSLVLSGGTDTQYF. The CDR3 nucleotides read TGTGCCAGCAGCTTGGTACTGTCGGGGGGCACAGATACGCAGTATTTT.

The chain carries TRBV7-3 and TRBJ2-1; the match to TRBD2 covers 13 bases. The CDR3 extends over 17 amino acids. After removal of 5 bases from V and 4 bases from J, the junction contained 8 bases not matched to a gene. The germline CDR1 and CDR2 sequences are SGHTA and FQGTGA. The CDR3, as DNA: TGTGCCAGCAGCCCGACTAGCGGGAGGCCCTTATACAATGAGCAGTTCTTC. Translating gives CASSPTSGRPLYNEQFF.

The CDR3 spells CASSGGDRYNEQFF. Here the CDR3 DNA reads TGTGCCAGCAGTGGGGGTGACAGGTACAATGAGCAGTTCTTC. This chain uses TRBV6-1 with TRBJ2-1; a possible D gene is TRBD1 (6 bases). The CDR3 contains 14 residues. Per the germline V gene, CDR1 is MNHNS and CDR2 is SASEGT. V shed 4 bases and J shed 4 bases, with 11 bases lying between them.

The CDR3 protein is CASSEARTGQGYTF. The CDR3 nucleotides are TGTGCCAGCAGTGAAGCAAGAACAGGGCAAGGCTACACCTTC. The chain recombines TRBV2 with TRBJ1-2, with D perhaps matching TRBD1 (6 bases). CDR3 length equals 14 residues. The germline V gene has CDR1 SNHLY and CDR2 FYNNEI. V was pared by 0 bases and J by 8 bases, with 13 bases between. The whole variable domain, remainder taken from reference TRBV2 and TRBJ1-2, is EPEVTQTPSHQVTQMGQEVILRCVPISNHLYFYWYRQILGQKVEFLVSFYNNEISEKSEIFDDQFSVERPDGSNFTLKIRSTKLEDSAMYFCASSEARTGQGYTFGSGTRLTVV.

The chain recombines TRBV7-6 with TRBJ2-7; 8 positions match TRBD2. Germline V gives CDR1 SGHVS, CDR2 FNYEAQ. The CDR3 is 15 amino acids. J lost 2 bases, V lost 1 base, and 4 bases had no gene match. DNA of the CDR3: TGTGCCAGCAGCTTAGTTTCAGCGGGAGCCTACGAGCAGTACTTC. Residues: CASSLVSAGAYEQYF.

The chain couples TRBV11-3 to TRBJ2-5; D is uncertain. Per germline, CDR1 SGHNT and CDR2 YENEEA. This CDR3 is built from 11 residues. Trimming pared 5 bases from V and 1 base from J, leaving 2 bases between. CDR3 in amino acids: CASSRQETQYF. Written as DNA, the CDR3 is TGTGCCAGCAGCCGCCAAGAGACCCAGTACTTC.

The chain joins TRBV14 to TRBJ1-5; 9 bases are shared with TRBD1. Germline CDR1 and CDR2: SGHDN and FVKESK. The CDR3 has 17 amino acids. The V and J ends lost 3 bases and 4 bases, in that order; junction bases with no gene match: 10. The CDR3 loop is CASSQMGKDRGNQPQHF. CDR3 DNA sequence: TGTGCCAGCAGCCAGATGGGCAAGGACAGGGGAAATCAGCCCCAGCATTTT.

This clone was observed once. This chain uses TRBV27 with TRBJ2-7; 14 bases align to TRBD2. V lost 6 bases and J lost 5; bases outside the gene matches: 6. The CDR3 is made up of 15 amino acids. CDR1 MNHEY and CDR2 SMNVEV come from the germline V gene (reference sequence). The CDR3 region is CASRPGLAGGDEQYF. The CDR3 DNA reads as TGTGCCAGCAGACCCGGACTAGCGGGAGGAGACGAGCAGTACTTC.

The V gene is TRBV27, the J gene TRBJ2-7, with TRBD2 matching over 7 bases. The trim removed 5 bases at V and 2 bases at J, leaving 15 bases unmatched. Germline CDR1 reads MNHEY; CDR2 reads SMNVEV (reference sequence). The CDR3 contains 17 residues. The CDR3 bases are TGTGCCAGCAGTCCCAGCTCAACCGGGACTACTACCTACGAGCAGTACTTC. Protein: CASSPSSTGTTTYEQYF.

The chain carries TRBV19 and TRBJ1-2; 9 bases match TRBD1. Germline loops: CDR1 LNHDA, CDR2 SQIVND (reference sequence). With 9 bases clipped from V and 3 bases from J, the junction kept 8 bases outside the gene matches. This CDR3 has 14 amino acids. This CDR3 reads CASQRQGVDYGYTF. CDR3 sequence (DNA): TGTGCCAGCCAGAGACAGGGGGTGGACTATGGCTACACCTTC.

The genes are TRBV19 and TRBJ1-1; D unclear. V lost 3 bases to trimming and J lost 1 base, with 6 bases between them. CDR3 size: 13 residues. Germline V gene data show CDR1 as LNHDA and CDR2 as SQIVND (reference sequence). CDR3 nucleotide sequence: TGTGCCAGTAGTATTGTCCGGAACACTGAAGCTTTCTTT. This encodes CASSIVRNTEAFF.

The genes are TRBV30 and TRBJ1-1; TRBD1 agrees at 9 bases. The ends lost 4 bases at V and 4 bases at J; junction bases unmatched: 4. Germline V gene sequence: CDR1 GTSNPN, CDR2 SVGIG (reference sequence). The CDR3 is made up of 13 amino acids. CDR3 protein: CAWKTGGGTEAFF. The CDR3 DNA reads as TGTGCCTGGAAGACAGGGGGGGGCACTGAAGCTTTCTTT.